This T cell receptor (beta chain) was retrieved from a study of control samples from healthy donors and cancer patients. CDR1 KGHSH and CDR2 LQKENI come from the germline V gene. CDR3 size: 14 residues. Trimming took 3 bases from V and 6 from J; bases not matched to a gene: 5. Generated by immunoSEQ multiplex PCR, the TCRdb table keeps only in-frame clones and is missing some. Of just under 150,000 clones listed, more than 85% are singletons. The sample taken for sequencing was blood. The receptor comes from a young man in good health. The rearrangement joins TRBV18 to TRBJ2-7, with TRBD1 matching over 10 bases. The CDR3 is CASSPGQGLGEQYF. CDR3 DNA: TGTGCCAGCTCACCGGGACAGGGGTTGGGCGAGCAGTACTTC.